This T cell receptor beta chain was sequenced during a study of T cell responses to AZD1222 COVID-19 vaccine. Study overall: Pooling of second doses given at about 4 or about 12 weeks was done.

Data came from immunoSEQ multiplex PCR; TCRdb stores just in-frame clones and leaves some out. The sample comprises approximately 76,000 clones, around 88% of which are singletons, and approximately 19% rests with the top ten. The sample in question was peripheral blood, obtained on day 0 of AZD1222 vaccination. The TCR originated in an adult in good health.

The DNA of the CDR3 is TGTGCCAGCTCACCACCGGTGGGAGTCTCAGATACGCAGTATTTT. Protein product: CASSPPVGVSDTQYF. The V and J genes are TRBV18 and TRBJ2-3; D perhaps matches TRBD2 (5 bases). The germline CDR1 and CDR2 sequences are KGHSH and LQKENI. V was cut by 0 bases and J by 4 bases, with 11 bases left in between. The CDR3 length is 15 residues. The full variable domain, its missing parts supplied by reference TRBV18 and TRBJ2-3, is NAGVMQNPRHLVRRRGQEARLRCSPMKGHSHVYWYRQLPEEGLKFMVYLQKENIIDESGMPKERFSAEFPKEGPSILRIQQVVRGDSAAYFCASSPPVGVSDTQYFGPGTRLTVL.